This entry features one T cell receptor (beta chain) sequence. TCRdb keeps only in-frame clones here, not all; method: immunoSEQ multiplex PCR. The sample yields just under 150,000 clones, about nine tenths seen once. Germline V lookup: CDR1 SEHNR, CDR2 FQNEAQ (reference sequence). Trimming took off 2 bases at V and 2 bases at J, with 10 bases between the two ends. The length of the CDR3 is 15 residues. The data were obtained in a study of control samples from healthy donors and cancer patients. The sample consisted of blood. This receptor was taken from a man under 40 in good health. This chain joins TRBV7-9 and TRBJ1-3; D possibly corresponds to TRBD1 (6 bases). The CDR3: CASSLSTGPGNTIYF. CDR3 in DNA: TGTGCCAGCAGCTTAAGCACAGGGCCTGGAAACACCATATATTTT.